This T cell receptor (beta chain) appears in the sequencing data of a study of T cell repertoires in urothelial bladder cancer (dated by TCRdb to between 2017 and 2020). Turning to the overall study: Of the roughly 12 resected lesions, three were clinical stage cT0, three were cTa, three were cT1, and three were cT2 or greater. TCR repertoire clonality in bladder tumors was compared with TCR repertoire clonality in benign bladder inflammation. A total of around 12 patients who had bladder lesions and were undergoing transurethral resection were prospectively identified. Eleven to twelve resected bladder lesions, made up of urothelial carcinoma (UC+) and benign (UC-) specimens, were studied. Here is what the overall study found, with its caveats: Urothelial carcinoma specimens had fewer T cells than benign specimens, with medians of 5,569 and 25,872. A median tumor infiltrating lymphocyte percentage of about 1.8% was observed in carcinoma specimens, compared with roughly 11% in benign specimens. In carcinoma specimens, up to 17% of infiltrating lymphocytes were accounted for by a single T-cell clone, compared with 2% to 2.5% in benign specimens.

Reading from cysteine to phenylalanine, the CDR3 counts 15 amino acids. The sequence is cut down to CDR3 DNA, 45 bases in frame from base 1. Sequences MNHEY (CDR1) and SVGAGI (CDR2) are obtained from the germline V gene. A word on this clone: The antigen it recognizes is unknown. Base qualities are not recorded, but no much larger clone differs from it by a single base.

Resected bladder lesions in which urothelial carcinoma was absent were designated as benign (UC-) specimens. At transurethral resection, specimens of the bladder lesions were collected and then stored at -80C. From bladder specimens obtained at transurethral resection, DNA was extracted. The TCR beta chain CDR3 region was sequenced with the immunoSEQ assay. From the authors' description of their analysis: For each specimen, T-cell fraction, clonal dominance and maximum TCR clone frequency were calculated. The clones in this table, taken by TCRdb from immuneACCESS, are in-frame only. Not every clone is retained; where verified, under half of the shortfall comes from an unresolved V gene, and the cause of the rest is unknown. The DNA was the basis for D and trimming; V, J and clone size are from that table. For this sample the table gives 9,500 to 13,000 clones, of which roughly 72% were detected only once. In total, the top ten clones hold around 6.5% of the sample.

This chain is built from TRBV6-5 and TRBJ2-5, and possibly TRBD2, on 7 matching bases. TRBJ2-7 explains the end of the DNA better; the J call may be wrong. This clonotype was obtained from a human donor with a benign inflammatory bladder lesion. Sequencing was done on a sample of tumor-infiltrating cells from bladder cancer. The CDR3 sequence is CASSYSRGGGPEQYF. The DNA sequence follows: TGTGCCAGCAGTTACTCGCGGGGAGGGGGTCCCGAGCAGTACTTC.